The 32 T cell receptor beta chains given below trace back to one sample, sequenced in a study of human T cells and chemical hapten exposure. Time point: patch test 2, 6 weeks after DPC sensitization. The treatment here: therapeutic diphenylcyclopropenone sensitization with weekly scalp DPC. Total RNA extraction was carried out from unfractionated whole blood. TCRdb redid the calling of the RACE reads with MiXCR, one entry per CDR3 protein. Seen here are approximately 46,000 distinct CDR3 sequences, approximately 9.5% observed once, and the top ten hold 13% to 15%. The input for sequencing was whole blood, taken in connection with sensitization to the hapten diphenylcyclopropenone (DPC). These receptors came from a young woman with alopecia areata. Some clones in this sample may be carry-over from other donors' samples.

This clonotype was detected a few times. The V gene is TRBV20-1, the J gene TRBJ2-1, with 12 bases aligning to TRBD1. The CDR3 contains 12 residues. Per the germline V gene, CDR1 is DFQATT and CDR2 is SNEGSKA (reference sequence). The J segment lost 12 bases and the V segment lost 3 bases, leaving 3 bases of the junction unmatched. The CDR3 loop is CSASGDRGLQFF. In DNA form, the CDR3 reads TGCAGTGCTAGTGGGGACAGGGGGCTGCAGTTCTTC.

The V call is TRBV5-1, the J call TRBJ2-2, with TRBD2 matching 7 bases. From germline, CDR1 is SGHRS and CDR2 YFSETQ. This CDR3 is built from 15 residues. The V gene end was trimmed by 3 bases and the J gene end by 3 bases; junction bases not matched to a gene: 5. CDR3 bases: TGCGCCAGCAGCTCGGGGGGAGGCGACACCGGGGAGCTGTTTTTT. Residues: CASSSGGGDTGELFF.

This clonotype was found many times. V gene TRBV2 combines with J gene TRBJ2-3, with TRBD1 identical over 10 bases. Germline V gene lookup returns CDR1 SNHLY and CDR2 FYNNEI. Germline trimming cut 7 bases from V and 4 bases from J; bases unmatched to any gene: 5. This CDR3 region has 14 residues. CDR3 in DNA: TGTGCCAGCAAGCGGGACAGGGGCCCAGATACGCAGTATTTT. Protein product: CASKRDRGPDTQYF.

In its sample, this clonotype was seen a few times. The genes are TRBV29-1 and TRBJ1-2, with D maybe TRBD1 (6 bases). The germline gives CDR1 SQVTM, CDR2 ANQGSEA. This CDR3 has 13 residues. V lost 5 bases and J lost 7, with 17 bases in between. For the CDR3, the DNA is TGCAGCGTTAGCTGGGGGCTGGTTCCTGGCTACACCTTC. It translates to CSVSWGLVPGYTF.

The chain carries TRBV5-6 and TRBJ2-3, with 7 nucleotides matching TRBD1. The CDR3 has 17 residues. The germline V gene has CDR1 SGHDT and CDR2 YYEEEE. The ends lost 4 bases at V and 5 bases at J; junction bases unmatched: 16. CDR3 sequence (DNA): TGTGCCAGCAGCCGGAATCTCGACAGGGACCACAAAGATACGCAGTATTTT. It translates to CASSRNLDRDHKDTQYF.

The rearrangement uses TRBV19 and TRBJ2-5, with TRBD1 as a possible D gene (6 bases). The CDR3 has 14 amino acids. In germline, CDR1 is LNHDA, CDR2 SQIVND (reference sequence). Between the trimmed V and J ends, which lost 5 bases and 5 bases, there was a span of 15 bases. The CDR3 bases are TGTGCCAGTAGTGTACAGGGAGATGGGGAGACCCAGTACTTC. Translating it yields CASSVQGDGETQYF. The full variable domain, with the rest looked up from reference TRBV19 and TRBJ2-5, is DGGITQSPKYLFRKEGQNVTLSCEQNLNHDAMYWYRQDPGQGLRLIYYSQIVNDFQKGDIAEGYSVSREKKESFPLTVTSAQKNPTAFYLCASSVQGDGETQYFGPGTRLLVL.

This chain connects TRBV6-1 to TRBJ2-7, with 7 nucleotides matching TRBD2. The CDR3 spans 13 residues. Germline V gene sequence: CDR1 MNHNS, CDR2 SASEGT. V lost 7 bases and J lost 4; bases outside the gene matches: 7. CDR3 DNA sequence: TGTGCCAGCAAGGGCGGGGGTTTTTACGAGCAGTACTTC. Its protein is CASKGGGFYEQYF.

This clonotype was observed a few times. The V call is TRBV7-2, the J call TRBJ2-7, with D possibly TRBD1 on 5 matching bases. The germline V gene encodes CDR1 SGHTA and CDR2 FQGNSA. V lost 2 bases, J lost 5 bases, and 13 bases lay in between. CDR3 length: 14 amino acids. DNA for the CDR3: TGTGCCAGCAGCTTATTGCCAGGGTACAACGAGCAGTACTTC. It codes for CASSLLPGYNEQYF.

This clonotype was picked up one time. The genes are TRBV19 and TRBJ2-2; D not resolved. Germline CDR1 LNHDA, CDR2 SQIVND (reference sequence). Between the trimmed V and J ends, which lost 3 bases and 6 bases, there was a span of 5 bases. The CDR3 runs to 12 residues. As DNA, the CDR3 is TGTGCCAGTAGTATCGATCCCGGGGAGCTGTTTTTT. It is translated as CASSIDPGELFF.

This clonotype came up many times. The chain carries TRBV12-3 or TRBV12-4 and TRBJ2-7; 8 nucleotides match TRBD1. CDR3 length equals 17 residues. Trimming took 4 bases from V and 0 from J; bases not matched to a gene: 11. The CDR3: CASSSMTGALSSYEQYF. CDR3 DNA sequence: TGTGCCAGCAGTTCCATGACAGGGGCCCTTTCCTCCTACGAGCAGTACTTC.

The gene calls are TRBV27 and TRBJ1-5; D remains unclear. Trimming took off 6 bases at V and 0 bases at J, with 6 bases between the two ends. The CDR3 runs to 13 residues. Per germline, CDR1 MNHEY and CDR2 SMNVEV (reference sequence). The DNA of the CDR3 is TGTGCCAGCAGGGGATTTAGCAATCAGCCCCAGCATTTT. Translated, it gives CASRGFSNQPQHF.

This clonotype was picked up a small number of times. The rearrangement uses TRBV14 and TRBJ2-7; 7 bases agree with TRBD1. The junction had 3 bases not matched to a gene; V was cut back by 2 bases and J by 2 bases. This CDR3 has 14 amino acids. The V gene's germline CDR1 is SGHDN and CDR2 FVKESK. The CDR3 nucleotides read TGTGCCAGCAGCCAAATGACAGGGCCCTACGAGCAGTACTTC. It encodes CASSQMTGPYEQYF.

The sample holds many counts of this clonotype. The chain links TRBV4-3 to TRBJ2-7, with D hard to call. The CDR3 contains 13 residues. V gave up 0 bases and J gave up 6 bases, with 9 bases separating them. Germline-derived CDR1 and CDR2 are LGHNA and YSLEER. The DNA for the CDR3 is TGCGCCAGCAGCCAAGACCGCTGGGCCGAGCAGTACTTC. The encoded protein is CASSQDRWAEQYF.

The chain is built from TRBV9 and TRBJ2-3; 12 bases match TRBD2. The V and J ends lost 3 bases and 2 bases, in that order; junction bases with no gene match: 4. Germline lookup yields CDR1 SGDLS and CDR2 YYNGEE. The length of the CDR3 is 16 residues. This CDR3 is CASSAGLAGYTDTQYF. In DNA, the CDR3 is TGTGCCAGCAGCGCCGGACTAGCGGGGTACACAGATACGCAGTATTTT. The whole variable domain, filled in from reference TRBV9 and TRBJ2-3, reads DSGVTQTPKHLITATGQRVTLRCSPRSGDLSVYWYQQSLDQGLQFLIQYYNGEERAKGNILERFSAQQFPDLHSELNLSSLELGDSALYFCASSAGLAGYTDTQYFGPGTRLTVL.

This clonotype was counted a few times. The chain is built from TRBV29-1 and TRBJ2-3; 9 bases are shared with TRBD2. The junction had 4 bases not matched to a gene; V was cut back by 4 bases and J by 5 bases. Germline values: CDR1 SQVTM, CDR2 ANQGSEA. CDR3 length: 13 amino acids. The CDR3 here is CSVVASGVDTQYF. The CDR3, as DNA: TGCAGCGTTGTGGCTAGCGGGGTAGATACGCAGTATTTT.

The CDR3 reads CASSAAGGQYQETQYF. Here the CDR3 DNA reads TGTGCCAGCAGTGCAGCGGGGGGCCAGTACCAAGAGACCCAGTACTTC. The chain employs TRBV6-1 and TRBJ2-5; 9 bases agree with TRBD2. In germline, CDR1 is MNHNS, CDR2 SASEGT. V was pared by 4 bases and J by 0 bases, with 6 bases of the junction left unmatched. There are 16 residues in the CDR3.

V usage is TRBV28 and J usage is TRBJ2-7; 8 bases agree with TRBD1. The junction had 5 bases not matched to a gene; V was cut back by 3 bases and J by 4 bases. CDR1 and CDR2 (germline): MDHEN, SYDVKM. This CDR3 comprises 14 residues. CDR3 amino acids: CASSFTGTGYEQYF. The CDR3 coding sequence is TGTGCCAGCAGTTTCACCGGGACAGGATACGAGCAGTACTTC.

This clonotype is medium-sized by share. CDR3 sequence reads: CASSLQGAEQFF. CDR3 bases: TGTGCCAGCAGCCTACAGGGTGCTGAGCAGTTCTTC. The chain combines TRBV6-2 or TRBV6-3 with TRBJ2-1; maybe TRBD1 (6 bases). CDR1 MNHEY and CDR2 SVGEGT come from the germline V gene. The CDR3 covers 12 residues. Trimming cost V 6 bases and J 9 bases, with 12 bases left between them.

The chain couples TRBV7-8 to TRBJ2-3; 8 nucleotides align to TRBD1. Trimming removed 5 bases from V and 5 bases from J; junction bases left unmatched: 9. The CDR3 has 15 residues. From germline, CDR1 is SGHVS and CDR2 FQNEAQ. CDR3 nucleotides: TGTGCCAGCAGCCCCTGGACAGGGCCCCTAGATACGCAGTATTTT. Its protein is CASSPWTGPLDTQYF. Together with reference TRBV7-8 and TRBJ2-3, the CDR3 gives the full variable domain: GAGVSQSPRYKVAKRGQDVALRCDPISGHVSLFWYQQALGQGPEFLTYFQNEAQLDKSGLPSDRFFAERPEGSVSTLKIQRTQQEDSAVYLCASSPWTGPLDTQYFGPGTRLTVL.

This clonotype showed up many times. The rearrangement links TRBV20-1 to TRBJ2-1; D may match TRBD1 or TRBD2 (5 bases each). The CDR3 spans 12 residues. The V end was cut by 4 bases, the J end by 5 bases, with 9 bases between. Germline lookup yields CDR1 DFQATT and CDR2 SNEGSKA (reference sequence). The CDR3 loop reads CSAKGPNNEQFF. CDR3 sequence (DNA): TGCAGTGCTAAGGGACCCAACAATGAGCAGTTCTTC.

This clonotype showed up just a few times. This chain links TRBV7-2 with TRBJ2-4; D not certain. CDR1 and CDR2 from the germline V gene are SGHTA and FQGNSA. V dropped 4 bases and J dropped 6 bases, with 13 bases sitting between them. The CDR3 runs to 14 residues. This CDR3 reads CASSYRVDPNIQYF. The CDR3, as DNA: TGTGCCAGCAGCTACCGGGTGGACCCAAACATTCAGTACTTC.

DNA for the CDR3: TGTGCCAGCAGTTTCCTGGACAGGAAAAACTATGGCTACACCTTC. Encoded protein: CASSFLDRKNYGYTF. This chain joins TRBV28 and TRBJ1-2; 7 bases line up with TRBD1. J gave up 2 bases and V 3 bases, and 6 bases lay outside the gene matches. CDR1 and CDR2 (germline): MDHEN, SYDVKM. CDR3 length: 15 residues.

This clonotype has only a few counts. This chain connects TRBV29-1 to TRBJ2-3, with 9 positions matching TRBD2. Per the germline V gene, CDR1 is SQVTM and CDR2 is ANQGSEA. With V trimmed by 7 bases and J by 4 bases, 3 bases remained unmatched. This CDR3 is built from 12 residues. The DNA for the CDR3 is TGCAGCGCACGGACTAGCGCAGATACGCAGTATTTT. It specifies CSARTSADTQYF.

This clonotype was counted many times. V and J are TRBV10-3 and TRBJ2-6, with D perhaps matching TRBD1 (5 bases). Germline V lookup: CDR1 ENHRY, CDR2 SYGVKD. The CDR3 sequence is 17 residues long. V gave up 2 bases and J gave up 2 bases, with 13 bases separating them. The CDR3 nucleotides are TGTGCCATCAGTGAGCCCCCTTGGGGCGCTGGGGCCAACGTCCTGACTTTC. Protein product: CAISEPPWGAGANVLTF.

This clonotype occurred a few times. The rearrangement links TRBV7-2 to TRBJ2-5; TRBD2 aligns across 11 bases. The length of the CDR3 is 15 residues. Germline V gives CDR1 SGHTA, CDR2 FQGNSA. The V gene end was trimmed by 2 bases and the J gene end by 5 bases; junction bases not matched to a gene: 4. The CDR3 coding sequence is TGTGCCAGCAGCTTAACTAGCGGGGGTCCGGAGACCCAGTACTTC. Amino acids: CASSLTSGGPETQYF.

This clonotype was counted many times. J is TRBJ1-1 and V is TRBV21-1; the D call TRBD1 from the table was never checked on the DNA. TRBV21-1 is a known pseudogene. The CDR3 runs 15 residues. In DNA, the CDR3 is TGTGCCAGCAGCAAAAGGAGCGGCAGGGGGTACGCGGCTTTCTTT. Translated: CASSKRSGRGYAAFF.

Worth noting for this clonotype: Just one base apart from a much larger clone, this may be a read error. V is TRBV12-3 or TRBV12-4 and J is TRBJ1-5, with D possibly TRBD1 on 6 matching bases. The CDR3 runs 15 residues. V lost 6 bases and J 4 bases, leaving 16 bases between the germline ends. The CDR3 sequence is CASSPPGGQNQPQHF. The DNA for the CDR3 is TGTGCCAGCAGCCCCCCCGGGGGGCAGAATCAGCCCCAGCATTTT.

This clonotype showed up many times. The chain joins TRBV6-6 to TRBJ2-7; 10 positions agree with TRBD1. This CDR3 has 14 residues. The V gene end was trimmed by 8 bases and the J gene end by 2 bases; junction bases not matched to a gene: 6. The germline V gene encodes CDR1 MNHNY and CDR2 SVGAGI (reference sequence). This chain's CDR3 is CASVGGTGAYEQYF. CDR3 coding DNA: TGTGCCAGCGTGGGGGGGACAGGGGCCTACGAGCAGTACTTC.

Many counts were recorded for this clonotype. The chain combines TRBV5-5 with TRBJ1-1; D gene uncertain. The V and J ends lost 4 bases and 0 bases respectively, with 7 bases between them. The germline V gene has CDR1 SGHKS and CDR2 YYEKEE (reference sequence). This CDR3 region has 13 residues. The CDR3 coding sequence is TGTGCCAGCAGCGCCTTGATGAACACTGAAGCTTTCTTT. As protein: CASSALMNTEAFF.

This clonotype appeared a few times. The CDR3 region is CASSITRDTQYF. Written as DNA, the CDR3 is TGTGCCAGCAGCATAACCAGAGATACGCAGTATTTT. The V gene is TRBV7-2, the J gene TRBJ2-3; no clear D. CDR1 and CDR2 from the germline V gene are SGHTA and FQGNSA. The CDR3 length is 12 residues. The ends were cut back, 5 bases at V and 5 bases at J, with 8 bases in the middle.

This chain joins TRBV20-1 and TRBJ1-1; maybe TRBD1 (5 bases). The V and J ends lost 4 bases and 4 bases respectively, with 10 bases between them. CDR1 and CDR2 (germline): DFQATT, SNEGSKA (reference sequence). The CDR3 covers 12 residues. The DNA of the CDR3 is TGCAGTGCTAAAGGACACTTCACTGAAGCTTTCTTT. This sequence encodes CSAKGHFTEAFF.

This clonotype has only a few counts. The gene calls are TRBV5-5 and TRBJ1-6; D not certain. In germline, CDR1 is SGHKS, CDR2 YYEKEE (reference sequence). With 0 bases removed from V and 0 bases from J, the gap between germline ends came to 4 bases. The CDR3 has 15 residues. The chain's CDR3 is CASSLGFSYNSPLHF. The DNA for the CDR3 is TGTGCCAGCAGCTTGGGTTTCTCCTATAATTCACCCCTCCACTTT.